This T cell receptor (beta chain) is from a study of blood T cell repertoires in COVID-19. Study-level information: Spain, Italy and the United States supplied samples that represented acute and convalescent COVID-19. Sample material is recorded as cDNA or gDNA derived from T cells, B-cell-depleted T cells, or PBMCs.

The table lists this clone with a count of one. Per the original data handling: The authors estimated nucleated cell counts from reference gene primer amplification. Method: immunoSEQ multiplex PCR; TCRdb's copy keeps in-frame clones and lacks some. Clonal size and the V and J genes are those of that table, whereas D and trimming came from the DNA. The sample contains roughly 130,000 clones, 82% of which appear only once. This CDR3 has 15 amino acids. Germline V lookup: CDR1 LGHDT, CDR2 YNNKEL (reference sequence). The V end lost 1 base, the J end lost 6 bases, and 12 bases lay between the germline ends.

Material: peripheral blood. The chain uses TRBV3-1 (or the pseudogene TRBV3-2) and TRBJ2-2, with D possibly being TRBD2 (5 bases). The receptor was derived from a woman aged 65 to 85 with acute or convalescent COVID-19. CDR3 loop: CASSQGLVGAGELFF. Here the CDR3 DNA reads TGTGCCAGCAGCCAAGGTCTAGTGGGAGCCGGGGAGCTGTTTTTT.